This TCR beta chain was obtained from a study of spatial heterogeneity in lung cancer. Time point here: sample taken at primary tumor resection. Tumor, nontumor lung or frozen PBMC supplied whole RNA that was sequenced unsorted. Individual TCR cDNA molecules each bore their own unique molecular identifier. One entry per CDR3 protein results from TCRdb running MiXCR on the 5' RACE reads. This table holds 60,000 to 80,000 distinct CDR3 sequences, roughly 15% found once. Trimming left V 2 bases short and J 1 base short, with 14 bases between. This CDR3 is 15 amino acids long. CDR1 is GTSNPN and CDR2 is SVGIG in the germline V gene (reference sequence).

The chain recombines TRBV30 with TRBJ2-5; TRBD2 is a possible D gene (6 bases). Specimen: PBMCs, collected at surgery. This TCR came from a male donor with early-stage non-small cell lung cancer. The CDR3 protein is CAWSPGGSLQETQYF. DNA of the CDR3: TGTGCCTGGAGTCCTGGAGGGAGCCTCCAAGAGACCCAGTACTTC.